The rows below give T cell receptor beta chains drawn from one sample of a study of blood T cells in healthy people across ages. TCRdb reanalysed the 5' RACE reads using MiXCR and keeps one entry per CDR3 protein. The sample carries hundreds of thousands of distinct CDR3 sequences, roughly 64% recorded once. Source material: blood. These receptors were collected from a man younger than 40 in good health. Each CDR3 is given with its conserved first and last residue. A D gene is named only where the DNA matches it firmly. Rows may omit the clone size; those that give it use once, few, many or a size class.

>.|few|TRBJ2-5|TRBV6-5
CASGNQRETQYF
TGTGCCAGCGGTAACCAGAGGGAGACCCAGTACTTC
>.|.|TRBJ2-1|TRBV20-1
CSAREGASSYNEQFF
TGCAGTGCTAGGGAGGGAGCGAGCTCCTACAATGAGCAGTTCTTC
>TRBD2|few|TRBJ2-2|TRBV7-2
CASSRRTSYTGELFF
TGTGCCAGCAGCCGTCGGACTAGCTACACCGGGGAGCTGTTTTTT
>TRBD1|.|TRBJ2-3|TRBV6-5
CASSSGGLGIGNTDTQYF
TGTGCCAGCAGTTCAGGGGGCCTTGGGATCGGAAACACAGATACGCAGTATTTT
>.|many|TRBJ2-3|TRBV28
CASSRAGSDTQYF
TGTGCCAGCAGCCGAGCGGGCTCAGATACGCAGTATTTT
>.|once|TRBJ2-4|TRBV5-6
CASSLAGTLAKNIQYF
TGTGCCAGCAGCTTGGCAGGGACCCTAGCCAAAAACATTCAGTACTTC
>.|.|TRBJ2-1|TRBV5-6
CASSPVGRNTEQFF
TGTGCCAGCAGCCCTGTGGGACGCAATACAGAGCAGTTCTTC
>.|.|TRBJ2-4|TRBV6-2/TRBV6-3
CASSLGTWAQYF
TGTGCCAGCAGTTTAGGGACTTGGGCGCAGTACTTC
>.|few|TRBJ1-2|TRBV3-1
CASSQTPASGYTF
TGTGCCAGCAGCCAAACCCCCGCCAGCGGCTACACCTTC
>TRBD2|.|TRBJ2-1|TRBV7-9
CASSLPSGNNEQFF
TGTGCCAGCAGCTTACCTAGCGGAAACAATGAGCAGTTCTTC
>TRBD1|.|TRBJ2-7|TRBV11-2
CVSSLDRGYSEQYF
TGTGTCAGCAGCCTAGACAGGGGTTACTCCGAGCAGTACTTC
>.|.|TRBJ2-2|TRBV7-9
CAIELVTGELFF
TGTGCCATCGAGCTGGTCACCGGGGAGCTGTTTTTT
>TRBD1|.|TRBJ1-5|TRBV20-1
CSAERGQFQPQHF
TGCAGTGCTGAAAGGGGACAGTTTCAGCCCCAGCATTTT
>.|.|TRBJ1-2|TRBV12-3/TRBV12-4
CASSPTGTLYGYTF
TGTGCCAGCAGTCCAACCGGGACTTTATATGGCTACACCTTC
>.|.|TRBJ1-2|TRBV29-1
CSVEPIRDLGGYTF
TGCAGCGTTGAACCTATCCGGGACCTAGGGGGCTACACCTTC
>TRBD2|.|TRBJ2-1|TRBV5-1
CASSFGVTGGLGEQFF
TGCGCCAGCAGCTTCGGTGTGACGGGGGGGCTCGGTGAGCAGTTCTTC
>TRBD1|.|TRBJ2-1|TRBV20-1
CSARPRTGWNEQFF
TGCAGTGCCCGGCCCCGGACAGGGTGGAATGAGCAGTTCTTC
>.|.|TRBJ2-3|TRBV29-1
CSLSGTPASTDTQYF
TGCAGCCTTTCCGGGACGCCTGCTAGCACAGATACGCAGTATTTT
>TRBD1|.|TRBJ1-1|TRBV5-1
CASSWRQGEAFF
TGCGCCAGCAGCTGGAGACAGGGAGAAGCTTTCTTT
>.|.|TRBJ2-7|TRBV28
CASSWSQGSPTYEQYF
TGTGCCAGCAGCTGGTCCCAGGGGAGCCCTACCTACGAGCAGTACTTC
>.|.|TRBJ1-2|TRBV12-3/TRBV12-4
CASSPRTLFVGYTF
TGTGCCAGCAGTCCCAGGACGCTATTTGTTGGCTACACCTTC
>.|.|TRBJ2-1|TRBV20-1
CSARAWHANNEQFF
TGCAGTGCTAGGGCGTGGCACGCTAACAATGAGCAGTTCTTC
>TRBD2|.|TRBJ2-1|TRBV11-2
CASSLNLGLADYNEQFF
TGTGCCAGCAGCTTAAACCTTGGACTAGCGGATTACAATGAGCAGTTCTTC
>.|.|TRBJ2-1|TRBV12-3/TRBV12-4
CASRLTKGLSNEQFF
TGTGCCAGCAGATTGACCAAGGGGCTAAGCAATGAGCAGTTCTTC
>.|once|TRBJ1-5|TRBV24-1
CATSAGGNQPQHF
TGTGCCACCAGTGCTGGAGGAAATCAGCCCCAGCATTTT
>.|.|TRBJ2-5|TRBV20-1
CSAYGRTGPKETQYF
TGCAGTGCTTACGGAAGGACTGGGCCGAAAGAGACCCAGTACTTC
>.|.|TRBJ1-3|TRBV2
CASSEQGPGGNTIYF
TGTGCCAGCAGCGAACAGGGACCAGGTGGAAACACCATATATTTT
>.|few|TRBJ2-5|TRBV30
CAWSTDSQETQYF
TGTGCCTGGAGTACGGACAGTCAAGAGACCCAGTACTTC
>TRBD2|.|TRBJ2-5|TRBV10-2
CASASGGAAVEIQYF
TGCGCCAGTGCTAGCGGGGGGGCCGCGGTAGAGATCCAGTACTTC
>TRBD1|few|TRBJ2-7|TRBV7-2
CASSSRDSPYEQYF
TGTGCCAGCAGCTCCCGGGACAGTCCCTACGAGCAGTACTTC
>.|few|TRBJ2-3|TRBV7-2
CASSPQGSSHTQYF
TGTGCCAGCAGCCCGCAAGGGAGTTCGCATACGCAGTATTTT